Listed below are T cell receptor beta chains from one sample, sequenced in a study of early T cells in non-severe SARS-CoV-2 infection. From the 5' RACE reads, TCRdb called clonotypes with MiXCR, one entry per CDR3 protein. The sample holds tens of thousands of distinct CDR3 sequences, approximately 8.7% seen once. Sequenced material: whole blood, taken at baseline. These TCRs come from an adult who was a healthcare worker with PCR-confirmed SARS-CoV-2 infection or an uninfected control (not recorded which). The CDR3 runs from the conserved cysteine through the conserved F or W. A D gene is named only where the DNA matches it firmly. Expanded clones get a size class; other rows say once, few or many, or leave the size out.

>TRBJ1-2|many|.|13|TRBV7-9
TGTGCCAGCAGCAATACAGCTAACTATGGCTACACCTTC
CASSNTANYGYTF
>TRBJ1-1|.|.|16|TRBV24-1
TGTGCCACCAGTGATTCAGTAAAGGGGCGGAACACTGAAGCTTTCTTT
CATSDSVKGRNTEAFF
>TRBJ1-1|few|TRBD1|14|TRBV6-6
TGTGCCAGCAGTCAAGTGGCAGGACAGGCTGAAGCTTTCTTT
CASSQVAGQAEAFF
>TRBJ1-5|.|TRBD1|15|TRBV6-1
TGTGCCAGCAGTGCGGGACAGAATAGCAATCAGCCCCAGCATTTT
CASSAGQNSNQPQHF
>TRBJ2-1|many|TRBD2|15|TRBV7-6
TGTGCCAGCAGCTTATGGACTAGCGGGGGAGATGAGCAGTTCTTC
CASSLWTSGGDEQFF
>TRBJ2-3|.|.|13|TRBV18
TGTGCCAGCTCACCCCGGGACACAGATACGCAGTATTTT
CASSPRDTDTQYF
>TRBJ2-3|few|.|15|TRBV7-9
TGTGCCAGCAGCCCAGCACGAACAAACACAGATACGCAGTATTTT
CASSPARTNTDTQYF
>TRBJ1-6|few|TRBD1|18|TRBV11-2
TGTGCCAGCAGCCCCACCAGACAGGGGAGCTCCTATAATTCACCCCTCCACTTT
CASSPTRQGSSYNSPLHF
>TRBJ1-1|.|.|15|TRBV5-5
TGTGCCAGCGCCGATCTCCAGGGAATGAACACTGAAGCTTTCTTT
CASADLQGMNTEAFF
>TRBJ2-3|.|.|14|TRBV29-1
TGCAGCGTTGAAGGGGGGATGGGGGTCGATACGCAGTATTTT
CSVEGGMGVDTQYF
>TRBJ2-3|.|TRBD2|13|TRBV5-4
TGTGCCTTGACTAGCGGGGGCACAGATACGCAGTATTTT
CALTSGGTDTQYF
>TRBJ1-6|few|TRBD1|15|TRBV19
TGTGCCAGTAGGGGGACAGACCTCTATAATTCACCCCTCCACTTT
CASRGTDLYNSPLHF
>TRBJ1-1|few|.|13|TRBV12-2
TGTGCAAGTCGCTCGGGACAGTTCACTGAAGCTTTCTTT
CASRSGQFTEAFF
>TRBJ2-3|few|.|14|TRBV27
TGTGCCAGCAGTTTGCGGGGGCCCTGGGATACGCAGTATTTT
CASSLRGPWDTQYF
>TRBJ2-7|many|.|15|TRBV5-6
TGTGCCAGCAGCCCCCTCGATAACCCAACCTACGAGCAGTACTTC
CASSPLDNPTYEQYF
>TRBJ2-5|few|.|15|TRBV29-1
TGCAGCGTTGAATGGGCAGGGACGGAGTCGGAGACCCAGTACTTC
CSVEWAGTESETQYF
>TRBJ1-4|few|TRBD1|15|TRBV18
TGTGCCAGCTCTACCAATGGACAGGGTATGGAAAAACTGTTTTTT
CASSTNGQGMEKLFF
>TRBJ2-2|.|.|12|TRBV12-3/TRBV12-4
TGTGCCAGCACCCGGGAGCCCGGGGAGCTGTTTTTT
CASTREPGELFF
>TRBJ2-7|.|TRBD1|14|TRBV20-1
TGCAGTGCTTCCGCCGGGACAGGGGTCGGGGAGCAGTACTTC
CSASAGTGVGEQYF
>TRBJ2-7|many|.|13|TRBV19
TGTGCCAGTAGTCCATCCGGGGCCTACGAGCAGTACTTC
CASSPSGAYEQYF
>TRBJ1-6|.|TRBD1|16|TRBV6-5
TGTGCCAGCAGTCAGGGGACAGAAGACTATAATTCACCCCTCCACTTT
CASSQGTEDYNSPLHF
>TRBJ1-5|many|.|13|TRBV28
TGTGCCAGCAGTTTGGGAGGGGGGCGGACCCAGCATTTT
CASSLGGGRTQHF
>TRBJ1-1|many|.|18|TRBV11-2
TGTGCCAGCAGCTCGAGACCGGGGGGGGTCATCATGAACACTGAAGCTTTCTTT
CASSSRPGGVIMNTEAFF
>TRBJ1-1|medium-sized|.|14|TRBV27
TGTGCCAGCAGTTTATCACTAGGGGGACCTGAAGCTTTCTTT
CASSLSLGGPEAFF
>TRBJ2-5|few|.|15|TRBV12-3/TRBV12-4
TGTGCCAGCAGTCTTCGGACTGGTGGTAGGGAGACCCAGTACTTC
CASSLRTGGRETQYF
>TRBJ2-3|many|TRBD1|13|TRBV6-5
TGTGCCAGCAGCGACAGGGGCCCAGATACGCAGTATTTT
CASSDRGPDTQYF
>TRBJ2-7|.|.|14|TRBV18
TGTGCCAGCTCACCCCTTCCGGGGCCCTACGAGCAGTACTTC
CASSPLPGPYEQYF
>TRBJ1-6|many|.|14|TRBV12-3/TRBV12-4
TGTGCCAGCAGTTTTTCTGGGCAGAATTCACCCCTCCACTTT
CASSFSGQNSPLHF
>TRBJ2-2|few|.|15|TRBV18
TGTGCCAGCTCACCACTGGCAGGGGACACCGGGGAGCTGTTTTTT
CASSPLAGDTGELFF
>TRBJ2-1|many|.|14|TRBV29-1
TGCAGCGTGGGGGACACGGGGTTCTACAATGAGCAGTTCTTC
CSVGDTGFYNEQFF
>TRBJ2-3|few|.|12|TRBV20-1
TGCAGTGCCCATAGGGGCGACGATACGCAGTATTTT
CSAHRGDDTQYF
>TRBJ2-1|medium-sized|TRBD1|12|TRBV24-1
TGTGCCACCGAGACAGGGCAACATGAGCAGTTCTTC
CATETGQHEQFF